This is a list of T cell receptor beta chains from one sample in a study of blood T cell repertoires in COVID-19. Profiled with immunoSEQ multiplex PCR; TCRdb holds only in-frame clones, not every one. Found here are around 330,000 clones, roughly 90% of them singletons; the top ten hold 8% to 9%. Sample: PBMCs or T cells enriched from blood (not recorded which). The receptors here all came from a woman aged 18 to 35 who had recovered from COVID-19. Both conserved end residues are part of each CDR3. The order of the fields is D gene, V gene, clone size, J gene, CDR3 protein, CDR3 DNA. A D gene is named only where the DNA matches it firmly. Rows give clone size only sometimes, using once, few, many, or a class for an expanded clone.

TRBD1	TRBV7-9	few	TRBJ1-1	CASSHDSTGVGGGTEAFF	TGTGCCAGCAGTCACGACTCGACAGGGGTGGGAGGTGGCACTGAAGCTTTCTTT
TRBD1	TRBV5-6	.	TRBJ1-2	CASSPGQPYGYTF	TGTGCCAGCAGCCCGGGACAGCCCTATGGCTACACCTTC
TRBD1	TRBV23-1	.	TRBJ2-2	CASTRGLDTGELFF	TGCGCCAGCACCAGGGGGCTGGACACCGGGGAGCTGTTTTTT
TRBD2	TRBV24-1	few	TRBJ2-7	CATSDSGTSRYEQYF	TGTGCCACCAGTGACTCCGGGACTAGCCGCTACGAGCAGTACTTC
TRBD1	TRBV2	.	TRBJ2-1	CAPRTPGTGNNEQFF	TGTGCCCCCCGAACCCCCGGGACAGGGAACAATGAGCAGTTCTTC
TRBD1	TRBV7-3	.	TRBJ2-1	CASSLTGQGRNEQFF	TGTGCCAGCAGCTTAACGGGACAGGGTCGAAATGAGCAGTTCTTC
.	TRBV9	.	TRBJ2-7	CASSVAGFGVGNEQYF	TGTGCCAGCAGCGTAGCGGGGTTTGGGGTAGGCAACGAGCAGTACTTC
.	TRBV6-4	.	TRBJ1-5	CASPHDRNQPQHF	TGTGCCAGCCCGCACGACAGAAATCAGCCCCAGCATTTT
TRBD1	TRBV7-2	.	TRBJ1-5	CASSSQETGAHQPQHF	TGTGCCAGCAGCTCCCAGGAGACAGGGGCTCATCAGCCCCAGCATTTT
TRBD2	TRBV28	.	TRBJ2-7	CASSPQREPYEQYF	TGTGCCAGCAGTCCCCAGCGGGAGCCCTACGAGCAGTACTTC
TRBD2	TRBV5-1	.	TRBJ2-5	CASSRGLSETQYF	TGCGCCAGCAGCCGGGGACTATCGGAGACCCAGTACTTC
.	TRBV11-2	.	TRBJ1-6	CASSFTDDRLSSYNSPLHF	TGTGCCAGCAGCTTCACGGACGACAGGTTAAGCTCCTATAATTCACCCCTCCACTTT
.	TRBV27	.	TRBJ1-2	CASSLYASGGGYTF	TGTGCCAGCAGTTTATATGCCTCGGGAGGTGGCTACACCTTC
TRBD1	TRBV2	.	TRBJ2-3	CASSDRGREDTQYF	TGTGCCAGCAGTGACAGGGGGCGGGAAGATACGCAGTATTTT
.	TRBV28	.	TRBJ1-5	CATPSGTGGNQPQHF	TGTGCCACCCCGTCGGGGACCGGGGGGAATCAGCCCCAGCATTTT
TRBD1	TRBV4-1	.	TRBJ1-4	CASSQGRGRGRIGDNEKLFF	TGCGCCAGCAGCCAAGGACGAGGCAGGGGGCGGATCGGGGATAATGAAAAACTGTTTTTT
.	TRBV6-6	.	TRBJ1-2	CASRLGDGGYTF	TGTGCCAGCAGGTTGGGAGACGGGGGCTACACCTTC
.	TRBV3-1/TRBV3-2	.	TRBJ2-5	CASSQDAVVRRETQYF	TGTGCCAGCAGCCAAGATGCGGTCGTGAGGCGGGAGACCCAGTACTTC
.	TRBV6-2/TRBV6-3	.	TRBJ2-7	CASSSPGIGRAYYEQYF	TGTGCCAGCAGTTCCCCCGGGATAGGAAGGGCCTACTACGAGCAGTACTTC
TRBD1	TRBV5-4	.	TRBJ1-6	CASSPGTGGNSPLHF	TGTGCCAGCAGCCCCGGGACAGGGGGTAATTCACCCCTCCACTTT
.	TRBV3-1/TRBV3-2	.	TRBJ1-1	CASSQDGGAEAFF	TGTGCCAGCAGCCAAGATGGAGGAGCTGAAGCTTTCTTT
TRBD2	TRBV7-9	.	TRBJ2-5	CASSSPGGETQYF	TGTGCCAGCAGCTCACCGGGGGGAGAGACCCAGTACTTC
.	TRBV5-4	.	TRBJ2-1	CASSPRGRGGNEQFF	TGTGCCAGCAGCCCCCGGGGCAGGGGCGGTAATGAGCAGTTCTTC
.	TRBV28	.	TRBJ2-7	CASSSLREPSYEQYF	TGTGCCAGCAGTTCTCTCCGGGAGCCATCCTACGAGCAGTACTTC
TRBD1	TRBV7-8	.	TRBJ2-4	CASSLYLTQGIAKNIQYF	TGTGCCAGCAGCTTATACCTGACACAGGGGATAGCCAAAAACATTCAGTACTTC
.	TRBV5-6	few	TRBJ1-5	CASSLGQSNQPQHF	TGTGCCAGCAGCTTGGGACAGAGCAATCAGCCCCAGCATTTT
TRBD1	TRBV7-2	.	TRBJ1-1	CASSFPRDRVMGAEAFF	TGTGCCAGCAGCTTTCCGAGGGACAGGGTTATGGGGGCTGAAGCTTTCTTT
.	TRBV4-1	.	TRBJ1-2	CASSQGPLRGYYGYTF	TGCGCCAGCAGCCAAGGACCACTCAGGGGATACTATGGCTACACCTTC
TRBD1	TRBV7-2	.	TRBJ1-6	CASRWDSSYNSPLHF	TGTGCCAGCAGATGGGACAGCTCCTATAATTCACCCCTCCACTTT
TRBD1	TRBV11-2	once	TRBJ1-2	CASSSQGVTGHGYTF	TGTGCCAGCAGTTCCCAGGGGGTCACAGGGCATGGCTACACCTTC
.	TRBV30	.	TRBJ1-2	CAWNITGYTF	TGTGCCTGGAACATAACTGGCTACACCTTC
.	TRBV19	.	TRBJ2-3	CASSIILGSGSDTQYF	TGTGCCAGTAGTATTATTCTGGGGAGTGGGTCAGATACGCAGTATTTT
.	TRBV5-4	once	TRBJ1-2	CASSPGVGAVNYGYTF	TGTGCCAGCAGCCCTGGGGTGGGGGCCGTTAACTATGGCTACACCTTC
.	TRBV3-1/TRBV3-2	.	TRBJ2-5	CASSHGGVGETQYF	TGTGCCAGCAGCCATGGAGGAGTGGGAGAGACCCAGTACTTC
TRBD2	TRBV7-2	.	TRBJ2-7	CASSPRTSGYEQYF	TGTGCCAGCAGCCCGCGGACTAGCGGTTACGAGCAGTACTTC
TRBD1	TRBV7-2	.	TRBJ1-2	CASSLVTGGSNYGYTF	TGTGCCAGCAGCTTAGTGACAGGGGGATCTAACTATGGCTACACCTTC